Each of the 8 T cell receptor beta chains below was sequenced from the same sample in a study of beta chain features in type 1 diabetes. Expressed TCRB transcripts got sequenced, as all isolated RNA was reverse transcribed. Sequencing used immunoSEQ multiplex PCR; TCRdb keeps in-frame clones, though not all of them. The sample includes about 180,000 clones, more than 10% seen only once; the top ten take approximately 0.62%. Sequencing was carried out using central memory CD4+ T cells from blood. The receptors originated from a woman aged 18-29 years in good health.

The genes are TRBV4-1 and TRBJ2-7, with 9 bases aligning to TRBD2. V shed 4 bases, J shed 2 bases, and the junction held 15 bases outside the gene matches. Germline CDR1 is MGHRA and CDR2 is YSYEKL. The CDR3 runs 18 residues. CDR3 bases: TGCGCCAGCAGCCGATCTGCGACTAGCGGAAAAACAACCTACGAGCAGTACTTC. Translating it yields CASSRSATSGKTTYEQYF.

This chain uses TRBV5-1 with TRBJ2-1, with 11 positions matching TRBD2. Per the germline V gene, CDR1 is SGHRS and CDR2 is YFSETQ. J gave up 9 bases and V 4 bases, and 12 bases lay outside the gene matches. This CDR3 has 16 amino acids. The CDR3 sequence: CASSVTTSGSLAEQFF. CDR3 in DNA: TGCGCCAGCAGCGTCACTACTAGCGGGAGTTTGGCTGAGCAGTTCTTC.

A few counts support this clone. The chain uses TRBV6-5 and TRBJ2-3; no firm D call. In germline, CDR1 is MNHEY, CDR2 SVGAGI. V was shortened by 6 bases and J by 0 bases, with 13 bases between the two germline ends. The CDR3 runs 15 residues. Here the CDR3 DNA reads TGTGCCAGCAGCTCCCGCGCGACTAGCACAGATACGCAGTATTTT. Its protein is CASSSRATSTDTQYF.

This clone has a handful of counts. The chain combines TRBV28 with TRBJ1-1, with no clear D. V lost 2 bases to trimming and J lost 6 bases, with 19 bases between them. The CDR3 totals 16 residues. Germline loops: CDR1 MDHEN, CDR2 SYDVKM. CDR3 loop: CASSLDSRGRHAEAFF. CDR3 nucleotide sequence: TGTGCCAGCAGTTTAGATTCGCGTGGTCGTCATGCTGAAGCTTTCTTT.

The rearrangement links TRBV11-1 to TRBJ1-2; D is undetermined. V was clipped by 1 base and J by 0 bases, with 3 bases between them. CDR3 size: 13 residues. Germline CDR1 is SGHAT and CDR2 is FQDESV (reference sequence). In DNA form, the CDR3 reads TGTGCCAGCAGCTTAGGGCCTAACTATGGCTACACCTTC. Amino acid sequence: CASSLGPNYGYTF.

This clone was counted only a few times. The chain carries TRBV5-1 and TRBJ2-5; the match to TRBD1 covers 8 bases. There are 15 residues in the CDR3. Losses at the gene ends were 4 bases for V and 5 bases for J; bases not matched to a gene: 10. Germline loops: CDR1 SGHRS, CDR2 YFSETQ. The DNA for the CDR3 is TGCGCCAGCAGCAACACACCCGACAGGGGTGAGACCCAGTACTTC. The encoded protein is CASSNTPDRGETQYF.

This rearrangement joins TRBV7-3 to TRBJ1-3; D is ambiguous. The CDR3 totals 13 residues. Germline V gene lookup returns CDR1 SGHTA and CDR2 FQGTGA. Between the trimmed V and J ends, which lost 2 bases and 3 bases, there was a span of 5 bases. CDR3 amino acids: CASSLQDGNTIYF. The CDR3 nucleotides read TGTGCCAGCAGCTTACAGGATGGAAACACCATATATTTT.

In its sample, this clone was seen a few times. The chain joins TRBV25-1 to TRBJ2-1; 10 nucleotides agree with TRBD1. The CDR3 runs 17 residues. V lost 2 bases, J lost 5 bases, and 9 bases stayed unmatched. Germline CDR1 reads MGHDK; CDR2 reads SYGVNS. CDR3 nucleotide sequence: TGTGCCAGCAGTGAAAGGAGAGGACAGGGGGGGCACAATGAGCAGTTCTTC. Translating it yields CASSERRGQGGHNEQFF.